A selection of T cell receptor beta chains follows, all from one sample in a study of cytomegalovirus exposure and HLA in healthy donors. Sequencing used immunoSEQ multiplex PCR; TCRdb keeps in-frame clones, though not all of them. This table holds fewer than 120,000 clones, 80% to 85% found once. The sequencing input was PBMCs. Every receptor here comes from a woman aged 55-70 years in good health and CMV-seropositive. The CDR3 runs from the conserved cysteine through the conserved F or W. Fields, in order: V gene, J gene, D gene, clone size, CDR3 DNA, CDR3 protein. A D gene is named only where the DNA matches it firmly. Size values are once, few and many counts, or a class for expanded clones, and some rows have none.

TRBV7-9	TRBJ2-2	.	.	TGTGCCAGCAGCTTCCGTGGGAGAGACGGGGAGCTGTTTTTT	CASSFRGRDGELFF
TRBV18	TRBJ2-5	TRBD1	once	TGTGCCAGCTCACCACCGGTGGACAGGGCCAAAGAGACCCAGTACTTC	CASSPPVDRAKETQYF
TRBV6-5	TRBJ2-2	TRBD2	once	TGTGCCAGCATCCCAGCGGGAGGAGACACCGGGGAGCTGTTTTTT	CASIPAGGDTGELFF
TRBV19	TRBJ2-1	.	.	TGTGCCAGTAGTAGACAGTATAACGCGAATGAGCAGTTCTTC	CASSRQYNANEQFF
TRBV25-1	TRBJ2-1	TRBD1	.	TGTGCCAGCAGTGAATATATTCTGAGGACAGGGGGCAATGAGCAGTTCTTC	CASSEYILRTGGNEQFF
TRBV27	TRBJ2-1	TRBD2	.	TGTGCCAGCAGTTTGGACGTAGCGGGAGCCTACAATGAGCAGTTCTTC	CASSLDVAGAYNEQFF
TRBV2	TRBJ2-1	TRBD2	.	TGTGCCAGCAGGAATAGCGGGGTTTGGAGTGAGCAGTTCTTC	CASRNSGVWSEQFF
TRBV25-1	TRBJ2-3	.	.	TGTGCCAGCAGTGGGGGCTATAGCACAGATACGCAGTATTTT	CASSGGYSTDTQYF
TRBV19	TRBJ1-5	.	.	TGTGCCAGTAGTCTCGGGGGGCCGGGTCAGCCCCAGCATTTT	CASSLGGPGQPQHF
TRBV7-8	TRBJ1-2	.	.	TGTGCCAGCAGCTTACTCCAATCGGGCGGGGGGCGCGTCTATGGCTACACCTTC	CASSLLQSGGGRVYGYTF
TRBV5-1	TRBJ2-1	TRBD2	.	TGCGCCAGCAGTCCTACTAGCGTCTACAATGAGCAGTTCTTC	CASSPTSVYNEQFF
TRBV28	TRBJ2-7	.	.	TGTGCCAGCCGGAGCTCCTACGAGCAGTACTTC	CASRSSYEQYF
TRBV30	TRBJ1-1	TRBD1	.	TGTGCCTGGAGCGAGGGACAGACTGAAGCTTTCTTT	CAWSEGQTEAFF
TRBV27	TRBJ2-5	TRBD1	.	TGTGCCAGCAGTTTATACCTGACAGGGGGTACTATGCAAGAGACCCAGTACTTC	CASSLYLTGGTMQETQYF
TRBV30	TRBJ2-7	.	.	TGTGCCTGGAGCACCTACCGGCAGGGGTACGAGCAGTACTTC	CAWSTYRQGYEQYF
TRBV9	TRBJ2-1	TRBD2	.	TGTGCCAGCAGCCTTAGCGGGAGGGCGTCCTACAATGAGCAGTTCTTC	CASSLSGRASYNEQFF
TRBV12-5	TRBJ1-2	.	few	TGTGCTAGTGGACGGTTTGGGCAAAGCTATGGCTACACCTTC	CASGRFGQSYGYTF
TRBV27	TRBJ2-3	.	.	TGTGCCAGCAGTTTATCCGGGGGGCGGACAGATACGCAGTATTTT	CASSLSGGRTDTQYF
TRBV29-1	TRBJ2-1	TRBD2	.	TGCAGCGTGGGGACTAGCGGGAGGACCCTAACCAATGAGCAGTTCTTC	CSVGTSGRTLTNEQFF
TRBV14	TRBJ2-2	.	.	TGTGCCAGCAGCCAAGAGGCGGGGCTGAACACCGGGGAGCTGTTTTTT	CASSQEAGLNTGELFF
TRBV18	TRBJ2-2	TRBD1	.	TGTGCCAGCTCACCATTTGGACAGGGGGCTTACGGGGAGCTGTTTTTT	CASSPFGQGAYGELFF
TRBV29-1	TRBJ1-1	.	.	TGCAGCGTCGTGGCCAACACTGAAGCTTTCTTT	CSVVANTEAFF
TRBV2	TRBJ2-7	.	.	TGTGCCAGCAATAATGGGGGGTACGAGCAGTACTTC	CASNNGGYEQYF
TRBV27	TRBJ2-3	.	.	TGTGCCAGTAACCGGGACAAAGAACAGGATACGCAGTATTTT	CASNRDKEQDTQYF
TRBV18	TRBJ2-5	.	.	TGTGCCAGCTCCAGTTCCCAAAAGGAGACCCAGTACTTC	CASSSSQKETQYF
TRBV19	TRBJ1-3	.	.	TGTTCTCTCCAGAGAAACACCATATATTTT	CSLQRNTIYF
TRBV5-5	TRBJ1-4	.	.	TGTGCCAGCAGCTCGTTAAGCGATATTAATGAAAAACTGTTTTTT	CASSSLSDINEKLFF
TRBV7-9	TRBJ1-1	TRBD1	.	TGTGCCAGCAGCTCAGGACAGGGGAAGGGGAACACTGAAGCTTTCTTT	CASSSGQGKGNTEAFF
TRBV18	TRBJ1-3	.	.	TGTGCCAGCTCACCAAACCGAATTCGGGGTACCACTTCTGGAAACACCATATATTTT	CASSPNRIRGTTSGNTIYF
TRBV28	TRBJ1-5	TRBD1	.	TGTGCCAGCAGGGGGACAGGGGGCCACCAGCCCCAGCATTTT	CASRGTGGHQPQHF
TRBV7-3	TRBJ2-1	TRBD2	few	TGTGCCAGCAGCTCAAAGCCCTCCTTGGCGGGAGGGCAGTTCTTC	CASSSKPSLAGGQFF
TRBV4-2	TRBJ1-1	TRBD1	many	TGTGCCAGCAGCCGGGACAGAGAGAACACTGAAGCTTTCTTT	CASSRDRENTEAFF
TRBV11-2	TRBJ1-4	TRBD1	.	TGTGCCAGCAGCCCGGAGGACAGGGGGAGAGAAAAACTGTTTTTT	CASSPEDRGREKLFF
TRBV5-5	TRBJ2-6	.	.	TGTGCCAGCAGCCCCCACAGCTCTGGGGCCAACGTCCTGACTTTC	CASSPHSSGANVLTF
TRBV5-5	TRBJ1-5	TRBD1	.	TGTGCCAGCAGCTTGGACAGGGGAGGCAATCAGCCCCAGCATTTT	CASSLDRGGNQPQHF
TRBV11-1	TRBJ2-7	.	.	TGTGCCAGCAGCTTTTCGGGGTCTTCCTACGAGCAGTACTTC	CASSFSGSSYEQYF
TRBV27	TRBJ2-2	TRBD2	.	TGTGCCAGCAGTCCTCGGCGGGAGGACACCGGGGAGCTGTTTTTT	CASSPRREDTGELFF
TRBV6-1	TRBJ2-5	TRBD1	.	TGTGCCAGCAGTGGATGGGGACAGGCCCACCAAGAGACCCAGTACTTC	CASSGWGQAHQETQYF
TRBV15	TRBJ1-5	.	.	TGTGCCACCAGCAGGGCCGACAGTTATCAGCCCCAGCATTTT	CATSRADSYQPQHF
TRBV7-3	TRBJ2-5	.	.	TGTGCCAGCAGCTTACTTCCAGGGGAGACCCAGTACTTC	CASSLLPGETQYF
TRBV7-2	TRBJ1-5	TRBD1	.	TGTGCCAGCAGCTTAGGACAGGGGATTTTTCAGCCCCAGCATTTT	CASSLGQGIFQPQHF
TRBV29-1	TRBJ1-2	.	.	TGCAGCGTTCTCAATCCGAATTCGGGCTATGGCTACACCTTC	CSVLNPNSGYGYTF
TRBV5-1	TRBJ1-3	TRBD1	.	TGCGCCAGCAGCTTGGGCACAGGACAGGTGGGAAACACCATATATTTT	CASSLGTGQVGNTIYF
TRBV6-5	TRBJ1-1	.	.	TGTGCCAGCAGTTACGGGCAGGGCACTGAAGCTTTCTTT	CASSYGQGTEAFF
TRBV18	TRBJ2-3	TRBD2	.	TGTGCCAGCTCGCCAGGACTAGCGGGAGGGCCAACAGATACGCAGTATTTT	CASSPGLAGGPTDTQYF
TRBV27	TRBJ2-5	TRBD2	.	TGTGCCAGCAGTTTATACAGCGCGGGAGTAGTGGGGGGTGTGGAGACCCAGTACTTC	CASSLYSAGVVGGVETQYF
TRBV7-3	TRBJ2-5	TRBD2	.	TGTGCCAGCAGCCGGACTAGAACGGAGACCCAGTACTTC	CASSRTRTETQYF
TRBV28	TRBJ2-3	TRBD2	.	TGTGCCAGCAGTTTATACAGCGGGGGGGGAGATACGCAGTATTTT	CASSLYSGGGDTQYF
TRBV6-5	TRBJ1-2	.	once	TGTGCCAGCAGTTACTCTGAGGGATTGGCCGGCTACACCTTC	CASSYSEGLAGYTF
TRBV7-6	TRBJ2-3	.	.	TGTGCCAGCAGCTCCGATGACAGGCCGATCACAGATACGCAGTATTTT	CASSSDDRPITDTQYF
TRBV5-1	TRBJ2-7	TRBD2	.	TGCGCCAGCAGCCCCCTGGCGGGGGCCTACGAGCAGTACTTC	CASSPLAGAYEQYF
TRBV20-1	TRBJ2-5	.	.	TGCAGTGCTTTAGAGGAGACCCAGTACTTC	CSALEETQYF
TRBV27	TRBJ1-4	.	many	TGTGCCAGCAGTTCAATCAGGGTGAGGACTAATGAAAAACTGTTTTTT	CASSSIRVRTNEKLFF
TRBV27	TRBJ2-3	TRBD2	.	TGTGCCAGCAGTTTCGACACGGGACTAGCGGGAAAGATGGATACGCAGTATTTT	CASSFDTGLAGKMDTQYF
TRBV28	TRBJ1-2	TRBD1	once	TGTGCCAGCAGGGACAGGGGGCTTTCGGTATACTATGGCTACACCTTC	CASRDRGLSVYYGYTF